The 32 T cell receptor beta chains listed next were all sequenced from one sample in a study of PD-1 blockade in classical Hodgkin lymphoma. Patients all relapsed after autologous stem cell transplantation, and there was variation in brentuximab vedotin exposure. The repertoire was sequenced with immunoSEQ multiplex PCR; TCRdb's copy has only in-frame clones and lacks some. This sample yields 75,000 to 100,000 clones, of which roughly 84% are seen a single time; about 12% belongs to the top ten. The sequenced sample was peripheral blood mononuclear cells (PBMCs), obtained at baseline. These receptors all stem from a human donor with classical Hodgkin lymphoma.

This clone was seen just once. The V and J genes are TRBV5-5 and TRBJ2-3, with D possibly matching TRBD1 (6 bases). Per the germline V gene, CDR1 is SGHKS and CDR2 is YYEKEE (reference sequence). V was shortened by 4 bases and J by 2 bases, with 17 bases between the two germline ends. This CDR3 comprises 16 residues. The CDR3 DNA sequence: TGTGCCAGCAGCCCCATCCGGGACACGGACACAGATACGCAGTATTTT. As protein: CASSPIRDTDTDTQYF.

The CDR3 reads CASSWSAGRGATNEKLFF. CDR3 nucleotide sequence: TGTGCCAGCAGCTGGAGTGCGGGGCGAGGTGCAACTAATGAAAAACTGTTTTTT. V usage is TRBV7-9 and J usage is TRBJ1-4; a possible D gene is TRBD1 (5 bases). This CDR3 region has 18 residues. Trimming stripped 4 bases from V and 0 bases from J, with 18 bases between. Germline loops: CDR1 SEHNR, CDR2 FQNEAQ (reference sequence).

CDR3 sequence reads: CASSETGTSGGNEQFF. Written as DNA, the CDR3 is TGTGCCAGCAGTGAAACCGGGACTAGCGGGGGCAATGAGCAGTTCTTC. The rearrangement joins TRBV6-1 to TRBJ2-1, with TRBD2 identical over 14 bases. The CDR3 is 16 amino acids. Germline V gene lookup returns CDR1 MNHNS and CDR2 SASEGT. V was pared by 2 bases and J by 6 bases, with 3 bases of the junction left unmatched.

The chain uses TRBV9 and TRBJ2-7, with 8 bases identical to TRBD2. This CDR3 contains 14 residues. Trimming took 4 bases from V and 5 from J; bases not matched to a gene: 8. Germline V gene data show CDR1 as SGDLS and CDR2 as YYNGEE. This CDR3 reads CASSTGLVGHEQYF. The CDR3 region has the DNA TGTGCCAGCAGCACGGGACTAGTGGGCCACGAGCAGTACTTC.

A single count supports this clone. The chain links TRBV30 to TRBJ2-2; D gene uncertain. This CDR3 contains 12 residues. The germline V gene encodes CDR1 GTSNPN and CDR2 SVGIG (reference sequence). V was shortened by 1 base and J by 6 bases, with 6 bases between the two germline ends. The CDR3: CAWSDVAGELFF. CDR3 DNA: TGTGCCTGGAGTGATGTGGCCGGGGAGCTGTTTTTT.

The chain is built from TRBV11-2 and TRBJ2-6; D gene unclear. This CDR3 comprises 17 residues. Germline-derived CDR1 and CDR2 are SGHAT and FQNNGV. Trimming took off 2 bases at V and 1 base at J, with 12 bases between the two ends. CDR3 amino acids: CASSLRTWASGANVLTF. DNA of the CDR3: TGTGCCAGCAGCTTAAGGACCTGGGCTTCTGGGGCCAACGTCCTGACTTTC.

The gene calls are TRBV28 and TRBJ1-4; D is possibly TRBD1 (6 bases). Germline V gene data show CDR1 as MDHEN and CDR2 as SYDVKM. This CDR3 is 13 amino acids long. V was trimmed by 6 bases and J by 3 bases, leaving 8 bases between them. The CDR3 DNA reads TGTGCCAGCAGATGGGGGCCTAATGAAAAACTGTTTTTT. The encoded protein is CASRWGPNEKLFF.

V is TRBV6-1 and J is TRBJ2-1, with D possibly being TRBD2 (5 bases). V lost 4 bases and J lost 4, with 14 bases in between. This CDR3 contains 15 residues. Germline CDR1 is MNHNS and CDR2 is SASEGT. CDR3 nucleotides: TGTGCCAGCAGTGTGCGAGGGCCACCTTACAATGAGCAGTTCTTC. Translated: CASSVRGPPYNEQFF.

The J gene is TRBJ2-1, the V gene TRBV29-1; D is tentatively TRBD1 or TRBD2 (5 bases each). Germline CDR1 reads SQVTM; CDR2 reads ANQGSEA. The CDR3 has 14 residues. V was trimmed by 4 bases and J by 8 bases, leaving 18 bases between them. The CDR3 DNA reads as TGCAGCGTTGGGGGCCTATGGGGAGCGGATGAGCAGTTCTTC. This translates into CSVGGLWGADEQFF.

V and J are TRBV19 and TRBJ1-3, with a tentative D call TRBD1 (6 bases). Trimming removed 6 bases at V and 4 bases at J, with 10 bases between. The CDR3 is made up of 13 amino acids. From germline, CDR1 is LNHDA and CDR2 SQIVND (reference sequence). This CDR3 is CASSRGPGNTIYF. The CDR3 coding sequence is TGTGCCAGTAGCCGGGGGCCAGGAAACACCATATATTTT.

The chain employs TRBV5-5 and TRBJ2-7; the match to TRBD1 covers 7 bases. The CDR3 covers 15 residues. Trimming removed 4 bases from V and 1 base from J; junction bases left unmatched: 8. Germline assignment: CDR1 SGHKS and CDR2 YYEKEE (reference sequence). As DNA, the CDR3 is TGTGCCAGCAGCGAACCCGGGACAGCTTCCTACGAGCAGTACTTC. Its translation is CASSEPGTASYEQYF.

This chain joins TRBV5-1 and TRBJ1-1; D is uncertain. V was cut by 0 bases and J by 8 bases, with 11 bases left in between. Germline V lookup: CDR1 SGHRS, CDR2 YFSETQ. This CDR3 spans 13 amino acids. The CDR3 spells CASSLGEPAEAFF. The CDR3 coding sequence is TGCGCCAGCAGCTTGGGAGAGCCGGCGGAAGCTTTCTTT.

The genes are TRBV5-8 and TRBJ2-7; the match to TRBD1 covers 7 bases. The CDR3 is made up of 15 amino acids. Germline values: CDR1 SGHTS, CDR2 YDEGEE. V lost 0 bases, J lost 6 bases, and 9 bases stayed unmatched. The CDR3 protein is CASSLELTGPGEQYF. The CDR3, as DNA: TGTGCCAGCAGCTTGGAACTGACAGGGCCTGGCGAGCAGTACTTC.

The chain uses TRBV10-3 and TRBJ1-1, with a weak D call TRBD1 (6 bases). V lost 6 bases, J lost 6 bases, and 17 bases lay in between. The CDR3 runs to 14 residues. Looked up from germline, CDR1 is ENHRY and CDR2 is SYGVKD. In DNA, the CDR3 is TGTGCCATCAGCCCACAGGGTCCGAGTTCTGAAGCTTTCTTT. It yields the protein CAISPQGPSSEAFF.

The chain couples TRBV29-1 to TRBJ1-2; maybe TRBD1 (5 bases). Trimming removed 6 bases from V and 6 bases from J, with 11 bases in between. The germline CDR1 and CDR2 sequences are SQVTM and ANQGSEA. The CDR3 runs to 11 residues. CDR3 sequence reads: CSVGGVDGYTF. CDR3 in DNA: TGCAGCGTGGGAGGGGTGGATGGCTACACCTTC.

This clone has a handful of counts. The chain joins TRBV30 to TRBJ2-7; TRBD1 is a possible D gene (5 bases). The CDR3 is 11 amino acids. The V gene's germline CDR1 is GTSNPN and CDR2 SVGIG (reference sequence). Trimming removed 1 base from V and 6 bases from J, with 7 bases in between. In nucleotides, the CDR3 is TGTGCCTGGAGTGCAGGGCCCGAGCAGTACTTC. Encoded protein: CAWSAGPEQYF.

The chain carries TRBV7-8 and TRBJ2-5; D possibly uses TRBD1 or TRBD2 (5 bases each). The CDR3 length is 16 residues. Germline CDR1 is SGHVS and CDR2 is FQNEAQ. V was pared by 5 bases and J by 1 base, with 17 bases between. CDR3 residues: CASSGPGGRVQETQYF. The CDR3 region has the DNA TGTGCCAGCAGCGGACCTGGGGGACGGGTCCAAGAGACCCAGTACTTC.

This chain uses TRBV25-1 with TRBJ2-7, with 8 bases fitting TRBD1. CDR3 length: 15 amino acids. The junction had 14 bases not matched to a gene; V was cut back by 7 bases and J by 6 bases. Germline values: CDR1 MGHDK, CDR2 SYGVNS. CDR3 amino acids: CASMPPGTGSSEQYF. The CDR3 DNA sequence: TGTGCCAGCATGCCCCCCGGGACAGGCTCTTCCGAGCAGTACTTC.

CDR3 nucleotide sequence: TGCGCCAGCAGCCCCGCGGCCGGCGGAGGTGAAGCTTTCTTT. Amino acid sequence: CASSPAAGGGEAFF. The V gene is TRBV5-1, the J gene TRBJ1-1; D not certain. Trimming left V 4 bases short and J 7 bases short, with 17 bases between. This CDR3 is 14 amino acids long. The germline gives CDR1 SGHRS, CDR2 YFSETQ.

The gene calls are TRBV6-5 and TRBJ2-1, with D possibly TRBD2 on 6 matching bases. The germline V and J ends were trimmed by 9 bases and 4 bases, with 16 bases remaining between them. Germline V gene lookup returns CDR1 MNHEY and CDR2 SVGAGI. The CDR3 length is 14 residues. CDR3 in amino acids: CASARGSQYNEQFF. CDR3 in DNA: TGTGCCAGTGCCCGGGGGAGCCAATACAATGAGCAGTTCTTC.

The chain employs TRBV10-3 and TRBJ2-2, with D unclear. The CDR3 has 14 residues. Germline V CDR1 and CDR2: ENHRY, SYGVKD. With 5 bases removed from V and 2 bases from J, the gap between germline ends came to 9 bases. CDR3 protein: CAISNGGNTGELFF. CDR3 coding DNA: TGTGCCATCAGTAACGGTGGAAACACCGGGGAGCTGTTTTTT.

V gene TRBV28 combines with J gene TRBJ2-5; 7 nucleotides line up with TRBD1. After removal of 5 bases from V and 5 bases from J, the junction contained 11 bases not matched to a gene. Germline assignment: CDR1 MDHEN and CDR2 SYDVKM. The CDR3 contains 15 residues. The DNA of the CDR3 is TGTGCCAGCAGTCCCACAGGGGCCAGGGGGGAGACCCAGTACTTC. Translating gives CASSPTGARGETQYF.

The CDR3 DNA reads as TGCAGCCAGGGCTCGGGAGTCTCCTACAATGAGCAGTTCTTC. Protein sequence: CSQGSGVSYNEQFF. The chain has TRBV29-1 and TRBJ2-1; tentatively, D is TRBD2 (6 bases). The CDR3 covers 14 residues. The ends were cut back, 8 bases at V and 0 bases at J, with 14 bases in the middle. CDR1 is SQVTM, CDR2 ANQGSEA, per germline.

V usage is TRBV14 and J usage is TRBJ2-7, with a tentative D call TRBD1 (6 bases). Trimming took off 0 bases at V and 3 bases at J, with 12 bases between the two ends. Germline V lookup: CDR1 SGHDN, CDR2 FVKESK. This CDR3 is built from 15 residues. CDR3 in DNA: TGTGCCAGCAGCCAAGAGACGACAGGCCGCTACGAGCAGTACTTC. This translates into CASSQETTGRYEQYF.

The chain is built from TRBV7-6 and TRBJ2-7; TRBD2 matches at 7 bases. The CDR3 spans 15 residues. V dropped 6 bases and J dropped 1; count of bases not matched to a gene: 9. Germline loops: CDR1 SGHVS, CDR2 FNYEAQ. CDR3: CASSLVSSGSYEQYF. The CDR3, as DNA: TGTGCCAGCAGTCTGGTGTCTAGCGGATCCTACGAGCAGTACTTC.

The rearrangement uses TRBV30 and TRBJ2-5, with TRBD2 matching over 8 bases. Germline CDR1 is GTSNPN and CDR2 is SVGIG (reference sequence). With 2 bases clipped from V and 1 base from J, the junction kept 3 bases outside the gene matches. This CDR3 contains 14 residues. The chain's CDR3 is CAWSKLAAQETQYF. The CDR3 DNA reads as TGTGCCTGGAGTAAACTAGCGGCCCAAGAGACCCAGTACTTC.

The rearrangement uses TRBV4-1 and TRBJ2-1; no definite D call. V was cut by 3 bases and J by 4 bases, with 16 bases left in between. The CDR3 totals 16 residues. Per germline, CDR1 MGHRA and CDR2 YSYEKL. This CDR3 is CASSQGRSYTYNEQFF. In nucleotides, the CDR3 is TGCGCCAGCAGCCAGGGCAGGTCCTACACGTACAATGAGCAGTTCTTC.

About this clone: Other nucleotide sequences in the sample specify the same CDR3. The gene calls are TRBV6-5 and TRBJ1-5; no clear D. This CDR3 contains 12 residues. V lost 4 bases to trimming and J lost 6 bases, with 7 bases between them. Germline CDR1 reads MNHEY; CDR2 reads SVGAGI. This CDR3 reads CASSSRGQPQHF. The CDR3 nucleotides are TGTGCCAGCAGTTCCCGTGGTCAGCCCCAGCATTTT.

This chain connects TRBV5-1 to TRBJ2-1; no definite D call. Germline CDR1 and CDR2: SGHRS and YFSETQ. V gave up 0 bases and J gave up 10 bases, with 8 bases separating them. The CDR3 is 12 residues long. The CDR3 spells CASSLVAGEQFF. The CDR3 region has the DNA TGCGCCAGCAGCTTGGTCGCCGGAGAGCAGTTCTTC.

J is TRBJ2-1 and V is TRBV7-6; a weak D match, TRBD1 (5 bases). CDR1 is SGHVS, CDR2 FNYEAQ, per germline. With 5 bases removed from V and 7 bases from J, the gap between germline ends came to 9 bases. The CDR3 has 12 amino acids. In DNA, the CDR3 is TGTGCCAGCAGCATGCAGGGAAATGAGCAGTTCTTC. Translation: CASSMQGNEQFF.

J is TRBJ2-6 and V is TRBV19, with 7 bases matching TRBD1. This CDR3 comprises 18 residues. V was clipped by 11 bases and J by 1 base; unmatched bases: 17. Germline V gene sequence: CDR1 LNHDA, CDR2 SQIVND (reference sequence). The CDR3, as DNA: TGTGCCTCCATCAGGACAGGAACCGTCATTTCTGGGGCCAACGTCCTGACTTTC. Encoded protein: CASIRTGTVISGANVLTF.

The chain links TRBV27 to TRBJ2-7, with TRBD2 matching over 12 bases. V was clipped by 2 bases and J by 5 bases; unmatched bases: 13. Per the germline V gene, CDR1 is MNHEY and CDR2 is SMNVEV (reference sequence). The CDR3 runs to 18 residues. CDR3 coding DNA: TGTGCCAGCAGTTTAAGGGGGGCCCCTAGCGGGAGGGGCCACGAGCAGTACTTC. Its translation: CASSLRGAPSGRGHEQYF.